This T cell receptor beta chain derives from a study of shared clonotypes between healthy human individuals. Sequencing was performed with immunoSEQ multiplex PCR; in TCRdb, only in-frame clones are kept and a portion is missing. The sample gives about 460,000 clones, roughly three quarters of which show up once; approximately 12% is in the top ten. Trimming took 6 bases from V and 1 from J, leaving 10 bases between them. The germline V gene has CDR1 MDHEN and CDR2 SYDVKM. The CDR3 is made up of 13 amino acids. This sequence originates from a woman in her thirties or forties in good health. Some clones in this sample may be carry-over from other donors' samples. The rearrangement links TRBV28 to TRBJ2-7; D might be TRBD2 (6 bases). The sample consisted of PBMCs. CDR3 sequence (DNA): TGTGCCAGCAGAGTGGGACTTTCCTACGAGCAGTACTTC. This codes for CASRVGLSYEQYF.